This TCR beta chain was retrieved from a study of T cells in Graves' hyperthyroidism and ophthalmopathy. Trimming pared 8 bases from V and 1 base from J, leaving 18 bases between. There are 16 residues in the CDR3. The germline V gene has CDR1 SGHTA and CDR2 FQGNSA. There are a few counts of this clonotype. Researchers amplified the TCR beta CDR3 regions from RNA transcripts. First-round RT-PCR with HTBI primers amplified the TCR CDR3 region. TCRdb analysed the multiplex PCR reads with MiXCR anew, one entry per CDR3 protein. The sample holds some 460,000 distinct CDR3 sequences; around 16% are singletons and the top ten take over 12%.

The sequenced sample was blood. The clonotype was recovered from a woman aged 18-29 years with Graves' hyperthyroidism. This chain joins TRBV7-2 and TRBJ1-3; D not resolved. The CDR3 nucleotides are TGTGCCAGCGGCCGTCCCCGGATTGAGTCTGGAAACACCATATATTTT. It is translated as CASGRPRIESGNTIYF.